A single sample gave rise to the 27 T cell receptor beta chains below, sequenced in a study of blood T cells in healthy people across ages. Alongside a J-beta primer mix, a sample-barcoded 5' primer served in a second PCR lasting roughly 6 to 11 cycles. TCRdb redid the calling of the 5' RACE reads with MiXCR, one entry per CDR3 protein. This repertoire shows more than 700,000 distinct CDR3 sequences, around half found once; its top ten account for 15% to 20%. The sample taken for sequencing was blood. These TCRs come from a man aged 80 or over in good health.

CDR3 coding DNA: TGTGCCAGCAGTCCGGGGGATTTTAGGTATGAGCAGTTCTTC. Its translation is CASSPGDFRYEQFF. The chain links TRBV6-2 or TRBV6-3 to TRBJ2-1, with TRBD2 as a possible D gene (6 bases). Trimming cost V 5 bases and J 8 bases, with 16 bases left between them. The CDR3 loop spans 14 amino acids. Per the germline V gene, CDR1 is MNHEY and CDR2 is SVGEGT.

This clonotype was seen a few times. The chain joins TRBV6-1 to TRBJ2-1; D unresolved. V lost 4 bases, J lost 1 base, and 11 bases lay in between. CDR1 MNHNS and CDR2 SASEGT come from the germline V gene. The CDR3 has 15 amino acids. The CDR3 loop reads CASSVSFGSYNEQFF. The CDR3, as DNA: TGTGCCAGCAGTGTGTCCTTCGGTTCCTACAATGAGCAGTTCTTC.

This clonotype has just a few counts. The CDR3 nucleotides read TGTGCCAGTAGTACCCACTCCCGAGGCGGCCTTGGGAATGAGCAGTTCTTC. Its translation is CASSTHSRGGLGNEQFF. The chain uses TRBV19 and TRBJ2-1, with unresolved D. CDR3 length equals 17 residues. Trimming left V 4 bases short and J 7 bases short, with 23 bases between. Germline CDR1 LNHDA, CDR2 SQIVND (reference sequence).

Remarks on this clonotype: A single base separates this from a much larger clone, so it may be a read error. The chain combines TRBV7-2 with TRBJ1-6; maybe TRBD1 (6 bases). CDR1 and CDR2 (germline): SGHTA, FQGNSA. Trimming shortened V by 5 bases and J by 6 bases, and 11 bases separated the two germline ends. CDR3 length: 14 residues. As DNA, the CDR3 is TGTGCCAGCAGCGGGTGGGGGCTTAATTCACCCCTCCACTTT. It translates to CASSGWGLNSPLHF.

This clonotype appeared once. The chain employs TRBV7-2 and TRBJ1-5, with TRBD1 identical over 9 bases. V dropped 4 bases and J dropped 11; count of bases not matched to a gene: 12. CDR3 length: 15 residues. CDR1 is SGHTA, CDR2 FQGNSA, per germline. The CDR3, as DNA: TGTGCCAGCAGCTGGGGCGGGACAGGGACGGCAACCCAGCATTTT. Translating gives CASSWGGTGTATQHF.

The chain combines TRBV20-1 with TRBJ2-3, with a weak D call TRBD2 (5 bases). The CDR3 is made up of 16 amino acids. Looked up from germline, CDR1 is DFQATT and CDR2 is SNEGSKA (reference sequence). Trimming shortened V by 6 bases and J by 2 bases, and 21 bases separated the two germline ends. The CDR3 DNA sequence: TGCAGTGCGAGGGTGGGGTATGGGTTCATCACAGATACGCAGTATTTT. Its protein product is CSARVGYGFITDTQYF.

For this clonotype: One base away lies a much larger clone, so this may be a sequencing read error. The chain links TRBV7-2 to TRBJ2-1, with D hard to call. The J call is doubtful: the DNA matches TRBJ2-7 better. Per germline, CDR1 SGHTA and CDR2 FQGNSA. The CDR3 has 14 amino acids. This chain's CDR3 is CASRRPTEHNEQYF. The DNA for the CDR3 is TGTGCCAGCAGGCGTCCTACGGAGCACAATGAGCAGTACTTC.

This clonotype has a handful of counts. The chain is built from TRBV24-1 and TRBJ2-3; tentatively, D is TRBD2 (5 bases). V lost 8 bases and J 5 bases, leaving 13 bases between the germline ends. Per germline, CDR1 KGHDR and CDR2 SFDVKD. The CDR3 has 13 amino acids. Here the CDR3 reads CATKGNRGDTQYF. For the CDR3, the DNA is TGTGCCACCAAAGGAAACCGGGGAGATACGCAGTATTTT.

This clonotype was counted many times. This chain links TRBV5-6 with TRBJ2-1; D uncertain. Trimming pared 4 bases from V and 2 bases from J, leaving 13 bases between. From germline, CDR1 is SGHDT and CDR2 YYEEEE. There are 15 residues in the CDR3. The CDR3 coding sequence is TGTGCCAGCAGCGGTGCGTCGAAACCCTACAATGAGCAGTTCTTC. This translates into CASSGASKPYNEQFF. The variable domain in full, with the rest retrieved from reference TRBV5-6 and TRBJ2-1, is DAGVTQSPTHLIKTRGQQVTLRCSPKSGHDTVSWYQQALGQGPQFIFQYYEEEERQRGNFPDRFSGHQFPNYSSELNVNALLLGDSALYLCASSGASKPYNEQFFGPGTRLTVL.

This clonotype was detected only a few times. The chain joins TRBV27 to TRBJ2-6, with D hard to call. Germline values: CDR1 MNHEY, CDR2 SMNVEV (reference sequence). The CDR3 totals 18 residues. V lost 1 base, J lost 0 bases, and 13 bases lay in between. For the CDR3, the DNA is TGTGCCAGCAGTTTATATGCAAGGGTAAGCTCTGGGGCCAACGTCCTGACTTTC. Its protein product is CASSLYARVSSGANVLTF.

This chain uses TRBV2 with TRBJ2-5; a weak D match, TRBD2 (7 bases). This CDR3 has 15 amino acids. V shed 4 bases and J shed 3 bases, with 15 bases lying between them. In germline, CDR1 is SNHLY, CDR2 FYNNEI. The CDR3 DNA reads as TGTGCCAGCAGTGGGGTCGCGGGGGCAGAAGAGACCCAGTACTTC. This gives the protein CASSGVAGAEETQYF. The variable domain in full, with the rest retrieved from reference TRBV2 and TRBJ2-5, is EPEVTQTPSHQVTQMGQEVILRCVPISNHLYFYWYRQILGQKVEFLVSFYNNEISEKSEIFDDQFSVERPDGSNFTLKIRSTKLEDSAMYFCASSGVAGAEETQYFGPGTRLLVL.

The V call is TRBV5-1, the J call TRBJ2-7, with D maybe TRBD1 (5 bases). This CDR3 is built from 14 residues. Germline CDR1 SGHRS, CDR2 YFSETQ. Trimming left V 0 bases short and J 2 bases short, with 9 bases between. The DNA of the CDR3 is TGCGCCAGCAGCTTGGACAGGCGGACCTACGAGCAGTACTTC. This sequence encodes CASSLDRRTYEQYF. Full variable domain (remainder filled in from reference TRBV5-1 and TRBJ2-7): KAGVTQTPRYLIKTRGQQVTLSCSPISGHRSVSWYQQTPGQGLQFLFEYFSETQRNKGNFPGRFSGRQFSNSRSEMNVSTLELGDSALYLCASSLDRRTYEQYFGPGTRLTVT.

In its sample, this clonotype was seen once. A junction boundary mismatches the germline segment, possibly from a read error. V usage is TRBV7-3 and J usage is TRBJ2-7; tentatively, D is TRBD1 (6 bases). The CDR3 is made up of 14 amino acids. The germline V gene encodes CDR1 SGHTA and CDR2 FQGTGA. Written as DNA, the CDR3 is TGTGCCAGCAGCTCTCGGGACATCTCCTACGGGCAGTACTTC. Amino acid sequence: CASSSRDISYGQYF.

There are a few counts of this clonotype. The V and J genes are TRBV5-1 and TRBJ2-5; D is tentatively TRBD1 or TRBD2 (5 bases each). V lost 4 bases, J lost 1 base, and 11 bases lay in between. The CDR3 is made up of 14 amino acids. CDR1 is SGHRS and CDR2 is YFSETQ in the germline V gene. CDR3 nucleotide sequence: TGCGCCAGCAGCCGGGACGGGGCCCAAGAGACCCAGTACTTC. Encoded protein: CASSRDGAQETQYF.

V gene TRBV9 combines with J gene TRBJ2-2; 9 nucleotides line up with TRBD2. This CDR3 is 16 amino acids long. After removal of 3 bases from V and 4 bases from J, the junction contained 7 bases not matched to a gene. Germline V gene lookup returns CDR1 SGDLS and CDR2 YYNGEE. This CDR3 reads CASSGRTSVSTGELFF. In DNA, the CDR3 is TGTGCCAGCAGCGGCAGGACTAGCGTGAGCACCGGGGAGCTGTTTTTT.

The rearrangement links TRBV7-9 to TRBJ2-4; 9 bases align to TRBD2. The CDR3 has 15 residues. CDR1 is SEHNR and CDR2 is FQNEAQ in the germline V gene (reference sequence). Trimming removed 5 bases from V and 4 bases from J; junction bases left unmatched: 6. The CDR3 reads CASSKLAGIKNIQYF. CDR3 DNA: TGTGCCAGCAGCAAGCTAGCGGGAATAAAAAACATTCAGTACTTC.

This clonotype showed up just a few times. CDR3 loop: CASAPGQFPDTQYF. The CDR3 bases are TGTGCCAGTGCTCCGGGACAGTTCCCAGATACGCAGTATTTT. This chain uses TRBV19 with TRBJ2-3; 7 bases line up with TRBD1. J was trimmed by 4 bases and V by 8 bases; bases with no gene match: 9. The CDR3 is made up of 14 amino acids. Germline V gene data show CDR1 as LNHDA and CDR2 as SQIVND (reference sequence).

This clonotype was picked up one time. The chain joins TRBV4-2 to TRBJ2-1; 13 positions agree with TRBD2. The CDR3 totals 18 residues. Germline-derived CDR1 and CDR2 are LGHNA and YNFKEQ. Germline trimming cut 2 bases from V and 3 bases from J; bases unmatched to any gene: 7. CDR3 sequence (DNA): TGTGCCAGCAGCCAATTCTATGGGACTAGCGGGAACTACAATGAGCAGTTCTTC. Protein product: CASSQFYGTSGNYNEQFF.

This chain links TRBV20-1 with TRBJ2-7, with 8 bases aligning to TRBD1. CDR3 length: 14 residues. Per germline, CDR1 DFQATT and CDR2 SNEGSKA (reference sequence). V lost 1 base and J lost 2; bases outside the gene matches: 4. The CDR3 DNA reads as TGCAGTGCTAGAGCCTGGACAGGGCCCTACGAGCAGTACTTC. Protein product: CSARAWTGPYEQYF.

This clonotype has just one count. This chain links TRBV18 with TRBJ2-7, with no clear D. The germline V and J ends were trimmed by 3 bases and 6 bases, with 6 bases remaining between them. Germline V CDR1 and CDR2: KGHSH, LQKENI. This CDR3 contains 11 residues. The CDR3 bases are TGTGCCAGCTCACCGAGCGTCGAGCAGTACTTC. Residues: CASSPSVEQYF.

The chain recombines TRBV20-1 with TRBJ2-1; 9 bases are shared with TRBD2. This CDR3 region has 14 residues. Germline CDR1 and CDR2: DFQATT and SNEGSKA (reference sequence). Unmatched junction bases numbered 9, after V lost 6 bases and J lost 6 bases. CDR3 coding DNA: TGCAGTGCCGCGTTAGCGGGAGTGGGCAATGAGCAGTTCTTC. This gives the protein CSAALAGVGNEQFF.

This clonotype was seen only a few times. The chain has TRBV12-3 or TRBV12-4 and TRBJ2-3; D might be TRBD2 (6 bases). CDR3 length: 16 residues. V was trimmed by 2 bases and J by 6 bases, leaving 18 bases between them. CDR3: CASSLPTWRGHDTQYF. CDR3 bases: TGTGCCAGCAGTTTACCCACCTGGCGGGGTCATGATACGCAGTATTTT.

Regarding this clonotype: A read error is likely, as this CDR3 ends without the conserved phenylalanine or tryptophan. V and J are TRBV5-1 and TRBJ2-3; a possible D gene is TRBD2 (6 bases). Trimming shortened V by 6 bases and J by 0 bases, and 14 bases separated the two germline ends. CDR3 size: 15 residues. Looked up from germline, CDR1 is SGHRS and CDR2 is YFSETQ. This CDR3 reads CASNQGTSSTDTQYV. The CDR3 DNA reads TGCGCCAGCAACCAAGGGACTTCCAGCACAGATACGCAGTATGTT.

The rearrangement uses TRBV11-2 and TRBJ2-3; 9 bases are shared with TRBD2. The CDR3 totals 17 residues. The germline CDR1 and CDR2 sequences are SGHAT and FQNNGV. With 5 bases clipped from V and 2 bases from J, the junction kept 11 bases outside the gene matches. In DNA, the CDR3 is TGTGCCAGCAGCCCGGATCGCCTAGCGGGGACCACAGATACGCAGTATTTT. Translating gives CASSPDRLAGTTDTQYF.

V usage is TRBV30 and J usage is TRBJ2-4; D perhaps matches TRBD2 (6 bases). The J call is in doubt because the DNA end fits TRBJ2-5 better. The CDR3 extends over 12 amino acids. Germline CDR1 reads GTSNPN; CDR2 reads SVGIG (reference sequence). The CDR3 sequence is CAWRGAGETQYF. The DNA for the CDR3 is TGTGCCTGGAGGGGAGCGGGAGAGACCCAGTACTTC.

The V and J genes are TRBV29-1 and TRBJ2-1; 8 bases are a match to TRBD2. Germline assignment: CDR1 SQVTM and CDR2 ANQGSEA. V was clipped by 5 bases and J by 10 bases; unmatched bases: 13. The CDR3 consists of 14 residues. CDR3 in DNA: TGCAGCGTTCGAGAGGGACTAGGATCGGAGGAGCAGTTCTTC. Its translation: CSVREGLGSEEQFF.

The CDR3 DNA reads as TGTGCCAGCAGCCGAGATACAGGGGGGCATCAGCCCCAGCATTTT. As protein: CASSRDTGGHQPQHF. The rearrangement uses TRBV7-2 and TRBJ1-5, with 8 positions matching TRBD1. Germline V lookup: CDR1 SGHTA, CDR2 FQGNSA. The CDR3 extends over 15 amino acids. V shed 5 bases, J shed 5 bases, and the junction held 8 bases outside the gene matches.